Below, 14 T cell receptor beta chains from the same sample are listed, as sequenced in a study of blood T cell repertoires in COVID-19. TCRdb's table, derived via immunoSEQ multiplex PCR, lists solely in-frame clones and lacks some. The sample records 90,000 to 130,000 clones, roughly nine tenths being singletons. The specimen sequenced was peripheral blood. These receptors were obtained from a human donor in a cohort sampled during active COVID-19.

This chain uses TRBV7-8 with TRBJ1-2; 8 nucleotides align to TRBD1. V shed 6 bases and J 7 bases; nucleotides not matched to a gene: 10. This CDR3 is 14 amino acids long. Germline-derived CDR1 and CDR2 are SGHVS and FQNEAQ. CDR3 sequence (DNA): TGTGCCAGCAGTTTAATACAGGGGGGGCCTGGCTACACCTTC. This sequence encodes CASSLIQGGPGYTF.

V and J are TRBV7-8 and TRBJ2-2; D might be TRBD2 (6 bases). Germline V gene sequence: CDR1 SGHVS, CDR2 FQNEAQ. The CDR3 extends over 14 amino acids. V was shortened by 5 bases and J by 6 bases, with 13 bases between the two germline ends. In DNA, the CDR3 is TGTGCCAGCAGCAGGGACTCTTACGCCGGGGAGCTGTTTTTT. As protein: CASSRDSYAGELFF. The full variable domain, with the rest looked up from reference TRBV7-8 and TRBJ2-2, is GAGVSQSPRYKVAKRGQDVALRCDPISGHVSLFWYQQALGQGPEFLTYFQNEAQLDKSGLPSDRFFAERPEGSVSTLKIQRTQQEDSAVYLCASSRDSYAGELFFGEGSRLTVL.

This sequence joins TRBV4-3 and TRBJ2-1, with D possibly being TRBD2 (5 bases). Germline V gene data show CDR1 as LGHNA and CDR2 as YSLEER. Trimming took 1 base from V and 0 from J, leaving 16 bases between them. The CDR3 covers 18 residues. The CDR3 nucleotides are TGCGCCAGCAGCCAAGTAATCAAGCGGACGAGCTCCTACAATGAGCAGTTCTTC. Translation gives CASSQVIKRTSSYNEQFF.

This chain connects TRBV5-4 to TRBJ1-1; TRBD1 aligns across 7 bases. Germline CDR1 SGHNT, CDR2 YYREEE (reference sequence). V was pared by 5 bases and J by 5 bases, with 6 bases of the junction left unmatched. The length of the CDR3 is 13 residues. The CDR3 nucleotides are TGTGCCAGCAGTGAAGGGGGCCGAACTGAAGCTTTCTTT. Protein sequence: CASSEGGRTEAFF.

V gene TRBV6-1 combines with J gene TRBJ2-3; TRBD1 matches 7 bases. V lost 3 bases to trimming and J lost 4 bases; unmatched junction nucleotides: 4. The germline V gene encodes CDR1 MNHNS and CDR2 SASEGT. There are 14 residues in the CDR3. The CDR3 region is CASSDRQGPDTQYF. The CDR3 nucleotides read TGTGCCAGCAGTGACAGACAGGGTCCAGATACGCAGTATTTT.

This chain links TRBV7-9 with TRBJ2-7; weak D call: TRBD1 (6 bases). Germline CDR1 and CDR2: SEHNR and FQNEAQ (reference sequence). This CDR3 region has 14 residues. Trimming took 1 base from V and 2 from J, leaving 9 bases between them. CDR3 bases: TGTGCCAGCAGCTTAGTGACAGGAGCCTACGAGCAGTACTTC. Its protein product is CASSLVTGAYEQYF.

This chain uses TRBV9 with TRBJ1-3; D might be TRBD1 (5 bases). V lost 5 bases and J lost 4, with 13 bases in between. This CDR3 is 14 amino acids long. CDR1 is SGDLS, CDR2 YYNGEE, per germline. The CDR3 reads CASSLDRDGNTIYF. The CDR3 coding sequence is TGTGCCAGCAGTCTCGACAGAGACGGAAACACCATATATTTT.

The chain links TRBV15 to TRBJ2-1; 8 positions match TRBD1. CDR1 is LNHNV and CDR2 is YYDKDF in the germline V gene (reference sequence). Unmatched junction bases numbered 10, after V lost 4 bases and J lost 8 bases. CDR3 size: 15 residues. CDR3 sequence (DNA): TGTGCCACCAGCACCCGGACAGGGTGGGGGTATGAGCAGTTCTTC. Amino acids: CATSTRTGWGYEQFF.

This sequence joins TRBV2 and TRBJ2-7, with a possible D match to TRBD2 (6 bases). Trimming took 7 bases from V and 5 from J, leaving 18 bases between them. CDR3 length: 14 residues. Looked up from germline, CDR1 is SNHLY and CDR2 is FYNNEI. CDR3 residues: CASTPGLSYHEQYF. The DNA for the CDR3 is TGTGCCAGCACGCCGGGACTGAGTTATCACGAGCAGTACTTC.

This chain connects TRBV7-9 to TRBJ2-7, with a possible D match to TRBD1 (5 bases). The CDR3 totals 15 residues. Germline lookup yields CDR1 SEHNR and CDR2 FQNEAQ (reference sequence). V shed 1 base and J shed 1 base, with 11 bases lying between them. CDR3 amino acids: CASSLEGSPSYEQYF. The CDR3, as DNA: TGTGCCAGCAGCTTAGAGGGGTCACCGTCCTACGAGCAGTACTTC.

The rearrangement uses TRBV6-2 or TRBV6-3 and TRBJ1-1, with D perhaps TRBD1 (5 bases). V lost 2 bases, J lost 6 bases, and 19 bases lay in between. Germline CDR1 MNHEY, CDR2 SVGEGT. This CDR3 contains 16 residues. CDR3 in DNA: TGTGCCAGCAGTTACAATCCGGGACTCGGAATGGCTGAAGCTTTCTTT. The encoded protein is CASSYNPGLGMAEAFF.

The chain combines TRBV19 with TRBJ2-1; 11 positions match TRBD2. This CDR3 region has 14 residues. Germline-derived CDR1 and CDR2 are LNHDA and SQIVND (reference sequence). Trimming removed 5 bases from V and 9 bases from J; junction bases left unmatched: 6. Written as DNA, the CDR3 is TGTGCCAGTAGTCCTATAGGACTAGCGGGTGAGCAGTTCTTC. Amino acids: CASSPIGLAGEQFF.

V is TRBV19 and J is TRBJ1-1; no clear D. CDR3 length: 14 amino acids. From germline, CDR1 is LNHDA and CDR2 SQIVND (reference sequence). Trimming left V 4 bases short and J 0 bases short, with 9 bases between. DNA for the CDR3: TGTGCCAGTAGTAAGATGACTATGAACACTGAAGCTTTCTTT. It encodes CASSKMTMNTEAFF.

The chain uses TRBV7-3 and TRBJ2-7, with TRBD2 as a possible D gene (7 bases). Germline V gene sequence: CDR1 SGHTA, CDR2 FQGTGA. There are 16 residues in the CDR3. Trimming shortened V by 1 base and J by 2 bases, and 15 bases separated the two germline ends. In DNA, the CDR3 is TGTGCCAGCAGCTTAAGAGGGGGGGGACACCCCTACGAGCAGTACTTC. Protein sequence: CASSLRGGGHPYEQYF.